These T cell receptor beta chains were read from a single sample in a study of cytomegalovirus exposure and HLA in healthy donors. Using immunoSEQ multiplex PCR, the repertoire was profiled, and TCRdb retains in-frame clones only, with some absent. The table records around 91,000 clones, around four fifths of them present only once. The sample was PBMCs. These receptors all come from a male donor in good health and CMV-seropositive. Both conserved end residues are part of each CDR3. The order of the fields is V gene, J gene, clone size, D gene, CDR3 DNA, CDR3 protein. The D gene is left open where the match is weak. Clone size is given for some rows only: seen once, a few or many times, or a class if the clone is expanded.

>TRBV7-6|TRBJ2-5|few|NA
TGTGCCAGCAGCCCTTCGGGGAACCAAGAGACCCAGTACTTC
CASSPSGNQETQYF
>TRBV28|TRBJ1-4|NA|NA
TGTGCCAGCCAGACTAGTAATGAAAAACTGTTTTTT
CASQTSNEKLFF
>TRBV21-1|TRBJ1-2|NA|NA
TGTGCCAGCAGCAAAGATGGCAGGGGGTATGGCTACACCTTC
CASSKDGRGYGYTF
>TRBV10-2|TRBJ1-4|NA|TRBD1
TGCGCCAGCAGTGAGGGACAGGGGGTAGAAAAACTGTTTTTT
CASSEGQGVEKLFF
>TRBV9|TRBJ1-1|NA|NA
TGTGCCAGCGGACACGGACGGGACACTAGCGGGAGAACTGAAGCTTTCTTT
CASGHGRDTSGRTEAFF
>TRBV28|TRBJ1-1|NA|TRBD1
TGTGCCAGCAGTTTAGGGGAAGTGTGGGACAGGGTTGCTTTCTTT
CASSLGEVWDRVAFF
>TRBV19|TRBJ2-2|NA|NA
TGTGCCAGTAGTATCCGAGTCGGGGAGCTGTTTTTT
CASSIRVGELFF
>TRBV5-5|TRBJ2-7|NA|TRBD1
TGTGCCAGCAGCTCGGGACAGGGGCTCTACGAGCAGTACTTC
CASSSGQGLYEQYF
>TRBV25-1|TRBJ1-6|NA|NA
TGTGCCAGCAGTCCCGGGAATTCACCCCTCCACTTT
CASSPGNSPLHF
>TRBV5-8|TRBJ2-1|NA|TRBD2
TGTGCCAGCAGCAGGGGACTAGCCCCTGAGCAGTTCTTC
CASSRGLAPEQFF
>TRBV28|TRBJ2-4|NA|NA
TGTGCCAGCAGACCTACAGTGATTTCTGAAGCCAAAAACATTCAGTACTTC
CASRPTVISEAKNIQYF
>TRBV11-2|TRBJ2-5|NA|NA
TGTGCCAGCAGCTTAGCTTTGCGGGGGCGTGGAGAGACCCAGTACTTC
CASSLALRGRGETQYF
>TRBV15|TRBJ1-5|NA|TRBD1
TGTGCCACCAGCAGGGAAGGACAGGGGGTTCAGCCCCAGCATTTT
CATSREGQGVQPQHF
>TRBV27|TRBJ2-7|NA|NA
TGTGCCAGCAGTTTAGGGCCGACCTACGAGCAGTACTTC
CASSLGPTYEQYF
>TRBV5-1|TRBJ2-7|NA|TRBD2
TGCGCCACCAGGCGGGGGGACTACGAGCAGTACTTC
CATRRGDYEQYF
>TRBV9|TRBJ1-2|NA|TRBD1
TGTGCCAGCAGCGGAGTTTCCACAGGGGGCGCAGACTATGGCTACACCTTC
CASSGVSTGGADYGYTF
>TRBV6-5|TRBJ1-4|NA|NA
TGTGCCAGCAGTTACGACGCTAGGGAAAAACTGTTTTTT
CASSYDAREKLFF
>TRBV7-6|TRBJ1-2|few|TRBD1
TGTGCCAGCAGCCCCTCCAGGGCAGGGGGATGGACCAACTATGGCTACACCTTC
CASSPSRAGGWTNYGYTF
>TRBV28|TRBJ2-7|once|TRBD2
TGTGCCAGCAGTTTTGACCTAGCGGGAGTGTCTTACGAGCAGTACTTC
CASSFDLAGVSYEQYF
>TRBV7-9|TRBJ2-3|NA|TRBD2
TGTGCCAGCAGCTTAGAACTAGCGGGAGGAATCACAGATACGCAGTATTTT
CASSLELAGGITDTQYF
>TRBV27|TRBJ2-2|NA|NA
TGTGCCAGCAGTTTATTGCAGGCGAACACCGGGGAGCTGTTTTTT
CASSLLQANTGELFF
>TRBV7-9|TRBJ2-7|NA|TRBD1
TGTGCCAGCAGCGAAGACAGGGTCCACGAGCAGTACTTC
CASSEDRVHEQYF
>TRBV28|TRBJ1-5|NA|NA
TGTGCCAGCAGTTCCCCTCTTAGACAGGCGAATCAGCCCCAGCATTTT
CASSSPLRQANQPQHF
>TRBV10-3|TRBJ1-5|NA|NA
TGTGCCATCAGTGAGTCGGGGACAAATCAGCCCCAGCATTTT
CAISESGTNQPQHF
>TRBV9|TRBJ1-3|NA|NA
TGTGCCAGCAGCGTAGGGGATTTGGGGCGAACTGGAAACACCATATATTTT
CASSVGDLGRTGNTIYF
>TRBV29-1|TRBJ2-3|NA|TRBD2
TGCAGCGTTGACGGGGGGGCAGATACGCAGTATTTT
CSVDGGADTQYF
>TRBV18|TRBJ2-5|NA|NA
TGTGCCAGCTCACTAGGACGGGGCCGGGGGGAGACCCAGTACTTC
CASSLGRGRGETQYF
>TRBV7-9|TRBJ1-2|NA|NA
TGTGCCAGCAGCTTTTTGGGAGGGAATGGCTACACCTTC
CASSFLGGNGYTF
>TRBV7-9|TRBJ2-7|once|TRBD2
TGTGCCAGCAGCTTAGCTAGCGGGACCCCGGGGCGGCAGTACTTC
CASSLASGTPGRQYF
>TRBV7-2|TRBJ1-5|NA|NA
TGTGCCAGCAGCCCCTCGGGGGGCAATCAGCCCCAGCATTTT
CASSPSGGNQPQHF
>TRBV25-1|TRBJ1-1|NA|NA
TGTGCCAGCAGTGGACAGGTCCCTGAAGCTTTCTTT
CASSGQVPEAFF
>TRBV7-6|TRBJ1-1|NA|TRBD1
TGTGCCAGCAGCTTAGTACAGGGGAATACTGAAGCTTTCTTT
CASSLVQGNTEAFF
>TRBV7-8|TRBJ1-5|NA|NA
TGTGCCAGCAGCCCAGACAGCGGCAATCAGCCCCAGCATTTT
CASSPDSGNQPQHF
>TRBV15|TRBJ1-6|NA|TRBD1
TGTGCCACCAGCAGAGACAGGGGGCTTAATTCACCCCTCCACTTT
CATSRDRGLNSPLHF
>TRBV30|TRBJ2-7|once|TRBD2
TGTGCCTGGACTAGCGGGGGCTACGAGCAGTACTTC
CAWTSGGYEQYF
>TRBV6-5|TRBJ2-7|NA|TRBD1
TGTGCCAGCAGTACGGCCGGGACAGCCCACTACGAGCAGTACTTC
CASSTAGTAHYEQYF
>TRBV9|TRBJ2-2|NA|NA
TGTGCCAGCAGCGTAGGGGCCGCGAACACCGGGGAGCTGTTTTTT
CASSVGAANTGELFF
>TRBV10-2|TRBJ2-1|few|TRBD2
TGCGCCAGCAGACAGGGACTAGCGGCCTACAATGAGCAGTTCTTC
CASRQGLAAYNEQFF
>TRBV28|TRBJ2-5|NA|TRBD2
TGTGCCAGCAGTTTGTCCGCTGGGACTAGCGGGGATGAGTACCAAGAGACCCAGTACTTC
CASSLSAGTSGDEYQETQYF
>TRBV5-1|TRBJ2-5|NA|TRBD2
TGCGCCAGCAGCTTGGGACTAGCGCGAGAGACCCAGTACTTC
CASSLGLARETQYF